Listed below are T cell receptor beta chains from one sample, sequenced in a study of CD8 T cells in ankylosing spondylitis. TCRdb fed the 5' RACE reads into MiXCR, producing one record per CDR3 protein. The sample includes about 150,000 distinct CDR3 sequences, around a third seen only once; the top ten take approximately 6%. Sequencing was performed on synovial fluid, either unsorted or a sorted T cell fraction (not recorded which). These receptors were collected from a male donor with ankylosing spondylitis. Each CDR3 is given with its conserved first and last residue. A D gene is named only where the DNA matches it firmly. Clone size is given for some rows only: seen once, a few or many times, or a class if the clone is expanded.

d_gene	abundance	v_gene	j_gene	CDR3nt	CDR3aa
NA	few	TRBV12-3/TRBV12-4	TRBJ1-2	TGTGCCAGCAGTCGCCCGGGCGTTCAGAACTATGGCTACACCTTC	CASSRPGVQNYGYTF
NA	NA	TRBV20-1	TRBJ2-7	TGCAGTGCTAGAGCTAGCGCTTGGGGCTCCTACGAGCAGTACTTC	CSARASAWGSYEQYF
NA	many	TRBV5-6	TRBJ1-1	TGTGCCAGCAGCACGTTAGGGAACACTGAAGCTTTCTTT	CASSTLGNTEAFF
TRBD2	many	TRBV28	TRBJ2-4	TGTGCCAGCGCTACTAAGCGGGACGTGAAAAACATTCAGTACTTC	CASATKRDVKNIQYF
NA	NA	TRBV5-1	TRBJ2-7	TGCGCCAGCAGCAGCCTAACGGCGGGAACCTACGAGCAGTACTTC	CASSSLTAGTYEQYF
NA	few	TRBV4-3	TRBJ2-5	TGCGCCAGCAGCCAAGATGGGGGGAGTGAGACCCAGTACTTC	CASSQDGGSETQYF
NA	few	TRBV5-1	TRBJ2-3	TGCGCCAGCAGCTTGGCCCTCCTCACAGATACGCAGTATTTT	CASSLALLTDTQYF
NA	NA	TRBV5-5	TRBJ2-7	TGTGCCAGCAGCACGCCCGGGACAAGGAACGAGCAGTACTTC	CASSTPGTRNEQYF
NA	NA	TRBV5-1	TRBJ1-4	TGCGCCAGCAGCCTCAAACCCGGGACGGAGATTTGGGGTGAAAAACTGTTTTTT	CASSLKPGTEIWGEKLFF
TRBD2	NA	TRBV3-1	TRBJ2-2	TGTGCCAGCAGCCACAGGAAACGGGGGGGCCACGAGACCACCGGGGAGCTGTTTTTT	CASSHRKRGGHETTGELFF
NA	NA	TRBV28	TRBJ1-1	TGTGCCAGCAGTTTATGGGCCACAGGGCGAACTGAAGCTTTCTTT	CASSLWATGRTEAFF
TRBD2	NA	TRBV12-3/TRBV12-4	TRBJ2-5	TGTGCCAGCAGTTTAGGTCTAGCGGGGGGGCACCGAGAGACCCAGTACTTC	CASSLGLAGGHRETQYF
NA	few	TRBV12-3/TRBV12-4	TRBJ1-3	TGTGCCAGCAGCATGGGACGGACCAACTCTGGAAACACCATATATTTT	CASSMGRTNSGNTIYF
TRBD2	NA	TRBV19	TRBJ2-2	TGTGCCAGTAGTGCCTGGACTAGCGGTTACACCGGGGAGCTGTTTTTT	CASSAWTSGYTGELFF
TRBD2	NA	TRBV7-9	TRBJ2-1	TGTTCCAGCAGTTTGGGCAGCGGGGGGGCGTTATATGAGCAGTTCTTC	CSSSLGSGGALYEQFF
TRBD1	once	TRBV12-3/TRBV12-4	TRBJ1-2	TGTGCCAGCAGTTGGGGACAGGGGGTTTATGGCTACACCTTC	CASSWGQGVYGYTF
TRBD2	many	TRBV28	TRBJ2-7	TGTGCCAGCGGCACTAGCGGGAGGGTCCACGAGCAGTACTTC	CASGTSGRVHEQYF
NA	few	TRBV12-3/TRBV12-4	TRBJ1-6	TGTGCCAGCAGTTTTTATACAGGTTATAATTCACCCCTCCACTTT	CASSFYTGYNSPLHF
TRBD1	NA	TRBV5-1	TRBJ1-1	TGCGCCAGCAGCTCGAGCGACAGGGGGAAGACTGAAGCTTTCTTT	CASSSSDRGKTEAFF
TRBD1	NA	TRBV7-3	TRBJ2-1	TGTGCCAGCAGCACCGGACAGGGCGAGCAGTTCTTC	CASSTGQGEQFF
TRBD2	NA	TRBV5-6	TRBJ2-3	TGTGCCAGCAGCTCGTACTGGACTAGCGGGGTCACAGATACGCAGTATTTT	CASSSYWTSGVTDTQYF
NA	few	TRBV6-5	TRBJ1-2	TGTGCCAGCACTTCAATACAGGATCCCCCCTATGGCTACACCTTC	CASTSIQDPPYGYTF
NA	few	TRBV30	TRBJ1-2	TGTGCCTGGAGTGTACAGGGCAGCTATGGCTACACCTTC	CAWSVQGSYGYTF
TRBD1	NA	TRBV24-1	TRBJ1-3	TGTGCCACCAGTGATCCGCAGGGGGCTCCCTCTGGAAACACCATATATTTT	CATSDPQGAPSGNTIYF
NA	NA	TRBV14	TRBJ1-1	TGTGCCAGCAGCAAAGGATTAGGACTCGATGAAGCTTTCTTT	CASSKGLGLDEAFF
NA	few	TRBV6-2/TRBV6-3	TRBJ1-5	TGTGCCAGCAGCTCCGGGCCCCCGGGGCGCGACGTGATAGGGCCCCAGCATTTT	CASSSGPPGRDVIGPQHF
TRBD1	NA	TRBV12-5	TRBJ1-1	TGTGCTAGTGGGGTCCAGGGGGCCGGCACTGAAGCTTTCTTT	CASGVQGAGTEAFF
TRBD2	few	TRBV20-1	TRBJ2-5	TGCAGTTATAGCGGGGGGTCCCAAGAGACCCAGTACTTC	CSYSGGSQETQYF
NA	NA	TRBV28	TRBJ2-1	TGTGCCAGCAGTTTAGTAGACACGGTGGGGAATGAGCAGTTCTTC	CASSLVDTVGNEQFF
TRBD2	few	TRBV2	TRBJ2-1	TGTGCCAGCAAAGGGGTCCAGGTGGCTAGCGGGAGTGCGAATGAGCAGTTCTTC	CASKGVQVASGSANEQFF
NA	NA	TRBV3-1	TRBJ1-2	TGTGCCAGCAGCCAAGTACCGGTATATGGCTACACCTTC	CASSQVPVYGYTF
NA	once	TRBV9	TRBJ2-7	TGTGCCAGCAGCGTAGCTGGATTCTCGGTACGCACCTACGAGCAGTACTTC	CASSVAGFSVRTYEQYF
NA	NA	TRBV7-3	TRBJ2-5	TGTGCCAGCACAATGTCAGGATCGAATAACCAAGAGACCCAGTACTTC	CASTMSGSNNQETQYF
NA	NA	TRBV7-8	TRBJ1-2	TGTGCCAGCAGCTTAGCGCTGGGCAACTATGGCTACACCTTC	CASSLALGNYGYTF
NA	few	TRBV28	TRBJ2-3	TGTGCCAGCAGTTTAACGGTCGGGAGAACAGATACGCAGTATTTT	CASSLTVGRTDTQYF